The text below deals with one T cell receptor (beta chain). No cognate antigen has been identified for it. No base qualities exist here, and no much larger clone lies one base off it. The sample is drawn from a study of cytomegalovirus exposure and HLA in healthy donors (dated by TCRdb to 2016 to 2017). Some background on the complete study: An earlier analysis of roughly 610 of the donors reported 250 to 350 Gb of sequence data and 117 million unique TCR beta sequences obtained from 180 million or so T cells. Genome-wide SNP genotypes for about three fifths of the roughly 670 donors were used in a later genetic analysis, which treated that subset as a discovery cohort. Of the roughly 400 genotyped donors, approximately 83% fell in the genetic ancestry cluster associated with self-reported Caucasian donors. All discovery cohort repertoires had been generated using a single sequencing platform. In an earlier analysis of 500 to 650 of the donors, high-throughput TCR beta sequencing was used to judge whether each TCR beta V gene segment behaved as functional or pseudogenic. Roughly five DR-DQ haplotypes were handled as single units for association and clustering, since linkage in the cohort was strong. Along with the roughly 710-subject first cohort, a separate validation cohort of over 90 different subjects was used. Rather than using new phenotypic data, the later analysis identified candidate immune exposures from TCR beta sequences and from how often those sequences occurred across donors. Alongside the repertoire data, information on donor age, sex, ethnicity and CMV serostatus was compiled. The study profiled the T cell repertoires of hundreds of subjects by immunosequencing and related them to cytomegalovirus serostatus. Typing coverage differed by locus: A, B, C, DRB1 and DQB1 were typed in about 629-640 donors, DQA1 in roughly 510, DPA1 in 600 to 610, and DPB1 in 472. The study aimed to test whether cataloging public T cell receptors could reveal signatures of past pathogen exposure. An early release that covered about 600 HLA-typed donors contained approximately 300 gigabases of sequencing data and roughly 84 million unique TCR sequences. Both class I and class II loci were covered by HLA typing, at four-digit resolution. Among approximately 370 genotyped donors of the cohort, an average of approximately 200,000 unique TCR beta nucleotide sequences was sequenced per donor, of which 15% to 20% were non-productive. To predict cytomegalovirus infection status, the study combined high-throughput TCR immunosequencing, statistical association of individual TCRs with disease status, and machine learning. In a later analysis, previously published TCR beta repertoires from about 670 donors were re-analyzed and high-resolution HLA genotyping was added so that TCR occurrence patterns could be studied.

The CDR3 covers 13 residues, taking in both the cysteine and the phenylalanine. Only CDR3 DNA remains: 39 bases, in frame from the first base. Reading the germline V gene gives CDR1 SGHRS and CDR2 YFSETQ. The junction shows trimming of 4 bases on V and 6 bases on J, plus 12 bases between the germline ends. The library was generated by the immunoSEQ multiplex PCR assay. For the multiplex PCR, a mixture combining 60 forward primers for TCR Vbeta segments and 13 reverse primers for TCR Jbeta segments was used. Amplification of the CDR3 region of rearranged TCR beta genes was performed with a multiplex PCR assay on genomic DNA. Amplified TCR beta libraries were sequenced as 87-base-pair reads on the Illumina HiSeq System. Under the source paper's analysis protocol: A later analysis counted some 74 million unique TCR beta chains across the 550 to 700 repertoires, and around 12 million of these chains were shared by at least two donors. To remove PCR and sequencing errors, raw reads were error-corrected and collapsed into unique sequences using a nearest-neighbor algorithm that merged closely related sequences. Alignment of CDR3 sequences to IMGT reference sequences was used to assign V, D and J gene segments. For a sequence to be retained, a match of at least six nucleotides to both a V gene segment and a J gene segment was required. A rearrangement counted as productive if the CDR3 had no stop codons and remained in frame with V and J, and every other rearrangement counted as non-productive. CDR3 was defined by IMGT convention, running from the second conserved V-encoded cysteine to the conserved J-encoded phenylalanine. The earlier analysis of about 610 of the donors excluded any sequence lacking an unambiguous match to a single V gene segment. In an earlier analysis of some 590 of the donors, a V segment was called functional when productive rearrangements were above 56.7%, and segregating when the standard deviation between donors exceeded 5%. A statistical classification framework was built for diagnosing cytomegalovirus status from the catalog of TCR beta chain sequences. In a later analysis, V and J genes were assigned by comparing TCR nucleotide sequences against IMGT/GENE-DB human TR gene sequences. A later analysis assigned CDR3 sequences and most-parsimonious VDJ recombination scenarios with the TCRdist pipeline. A later analysis defined each TCR beta chain by its CDR3 amino acid sequence plus V-gene family, and excluded reads lacking a unique V-gene family. A later analysis removed 550 to 700 highly shared, low-generation-probability nucleotide sequences to deal with suspected cross-contamination and a sequencing artifact. In a later analysis, a clonal expansion index was calculated for each public chain from normalized within-repertoire ranks of inferred template counts. Generation probabilities in a later analysis came from a VDJ recombination model fitted to out-of-frame rearrangements, and those results were checked against IGoR. A later analysis scored TCR-TCR, TCR-HLA and TCR-CMV co-occurrence with hypergeometric tests, applying a repertoire-size bias correction to TCR pairs. A later analysis estimated false discovery rates by permuting HLA or CMV assignments 20 times. In a later analysis, co-occurring TCRs were grouped using DBSCAN, and TCRdist sequence similarity was added for clustering within HLA-allele-positive subsets. Repertoires with fewer than 30,000 or more than 120,000 public chains, plus five repertoires with anomalous nucleotide sharing, were excluded from co-occurrence clustering. TCRdb stores this immuneACCESS table with in-frame sequences only. Part of the clones is absent; in the studies checked, under half of the shortfall reflects unresolved V genes, and no reason is known for the rest. D and trimming come from the DNA, and the V and J calls and clone size come from that table. Here the sample has 150,000 to 200,000 clones; roughly 75% occur a single time. Less than 2% of the sample belongs to the ten largest clones.

The cohort comprised approximately 700 healthy bone marrow donors. All cohort members were sampled while nominally healthy, although unrecorded immune exposures were likely present. The donor tested CMV seronegative and was one of the 352 seronegative cohort members. Every donor gave a peripheral blood sample, and the peripheral blood mononuclear cells from that sample were used for TCR beta sequencing. Genomic DNA extraction from the blood cell samples was performed with the Qiagen DNeasy Blood Extraction Kit. Study-wide findings and limitations: Sequencing depth was assumed to be roughly uniform across donors in the presence/absence analyses, though that assumption may not hold. Correlated functional status among segregating V segments might be attributable to linkage disequilibrium, but an unknown experimental factor could not be ruled out. This cohort had only TCR beta chains sequenced, and the lack of alpha or paired-chain data limited which features could be detected. A further reported finding was that TCR beta sequences accurately predicted the HLA-A and HLA-B alleles for most subjects in the first cohort. A later genetic analysis reported fewer N-insertions in productive TCRs among donors in an Asian-associated ancestry cluster than the roughly 720-donor mean. The sequencing pipeline was judged likely to have produced a cluster of highly shared sequence variants as a technical artifact. The classifier was reported to diagnose cytomegalovirus status with high specificity and sensitivity in both the original cohort and the validation cohort. According to the authors, the approach could potentially be generalized to other disease states and immunological phenotypes. The 87-base-pair reads could not distinguish some IMGT-functional V segments, including TRBV6-2 and TRBV6-3, so those segments were excluded. In a later analysis, HLA-associated TCR beta chains showed more clonal expansion and lower generation probabilities than non-associated chains that were equally common. Because some donors lacked HLA typing at each locus, the association tests relied only on the typed subset. In a later analysis, TCR association rates were found to vary across HLA loci, with the most associated TCRs seen for DRB1 alleles and the fewest for HLA-C alleles. For the cohort, immune exposure information was limited to CMV serostatus. Several of the top co-occurrence clusters appeared to be linked to parvovirus B19, influenza, CMV and Epstein-Barr virus, according to a later analysis. A later genetic analysis associated a missense DCLRE1C variant with V-gene and J-gene trimming of TCR beta chains, and an independent cohort replicated the association. Across donors, most TCR sequences were observed very rarely, whereas some public TCRs were present in many individuals. Because counts were too low, about 18 rarely observed V segments, including chromosome 9 orphons, were excluded from the earlier analysis of under 650 of the donors. Broadly in line with IMGT annotations, most TCR beta V segments showed up in productive rearrangements about 87% or about 30% of the time in an earlier analysis of several hundred of the donors. When HLA alleles, especially DR and DQ, strongly co-occurred, TCR associations were difficult to assign to individual alleles. At a false discovery rate of 0.05, a later analysis linked about 17,000 TCR beta sequences to specific HLA alleles. The study gave a list of about 150 TCR beta chains associated with cytomegalovirus. A later analysis found that most CMV-associated TCR beta chains appeared HLA-restricted, with HLA associations seemingly driven largely by CMV exposure. A few of the identified cytomegalovirus-associated TCR beta chains were confirmed in vitro to be specific for cytomegalovirus antigens.

The clonotype originates from a woman aged 25 to 39 in good health and CMV-seronegative. This chain is built from TRBV5-1 and TRBJ2-3, and possibly TRBD1, on 6 matching bases. Sequencing was done on a sample of PBMCs. The CDR3 region reads CASSKQGRDTQYF. Here is the DNA: TGCGCCAGCAGCAAGCAGGGGCGGGATACGCAGTATTTT. With the portions outside the CDR3 filled from the reference TRBV5-1 and TRBJ2-3 genes, the complete variable region becomes KAGVTQTPRYLIKTRGQQVTLSCSPISGHRSVSWYQQTPGQGLQFLFEYFSETQRNKGNFPGRFSGRQFSNSRSEMNVSTLELGDSALYLCASSKQGRDTQYFGPGTRLTVL.